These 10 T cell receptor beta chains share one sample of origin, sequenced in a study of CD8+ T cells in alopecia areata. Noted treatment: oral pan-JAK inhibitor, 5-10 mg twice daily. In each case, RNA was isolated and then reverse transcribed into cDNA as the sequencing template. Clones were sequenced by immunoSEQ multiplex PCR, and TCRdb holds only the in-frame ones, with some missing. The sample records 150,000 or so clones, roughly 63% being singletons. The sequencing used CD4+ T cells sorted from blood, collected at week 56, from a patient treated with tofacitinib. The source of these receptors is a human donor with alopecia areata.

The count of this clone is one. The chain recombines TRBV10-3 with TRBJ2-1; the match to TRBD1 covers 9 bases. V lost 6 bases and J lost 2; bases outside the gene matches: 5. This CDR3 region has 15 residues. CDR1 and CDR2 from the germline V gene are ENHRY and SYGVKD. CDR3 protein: CAIRRTGDPYNEQFF. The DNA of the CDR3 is TGTGCCATCAGGAGGACAGGGGATCCCTACAATGAGCAGTTCTTC.

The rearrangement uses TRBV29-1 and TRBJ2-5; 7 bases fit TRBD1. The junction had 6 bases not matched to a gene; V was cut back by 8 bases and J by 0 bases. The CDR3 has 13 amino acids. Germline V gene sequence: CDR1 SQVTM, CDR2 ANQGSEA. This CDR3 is CSSGGRHQETQYF. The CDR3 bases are TGCAGCTCAGGGGGTAGGCACCAAGAGACCCAGTACTTC. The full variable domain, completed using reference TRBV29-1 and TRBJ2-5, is SAVISQKPSRDICQRGTSLTIQCQVDSQVTMMFWYRQQPGQSLTLIATANQGSEATYESGFVIDKFPISRPNLTFSTLTVSNMSPEDSSIYLCSSGGRHQETQYFGPGTRLLVL.

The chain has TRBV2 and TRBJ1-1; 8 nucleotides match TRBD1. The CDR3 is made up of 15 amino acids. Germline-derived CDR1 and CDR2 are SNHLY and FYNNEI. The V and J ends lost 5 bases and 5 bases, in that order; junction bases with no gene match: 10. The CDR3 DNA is TGTGCCAGCAGTACCCGACAGGGGAGTATAACTGAAGCTTTCTTT. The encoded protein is CASSTRQGSITEAFF.

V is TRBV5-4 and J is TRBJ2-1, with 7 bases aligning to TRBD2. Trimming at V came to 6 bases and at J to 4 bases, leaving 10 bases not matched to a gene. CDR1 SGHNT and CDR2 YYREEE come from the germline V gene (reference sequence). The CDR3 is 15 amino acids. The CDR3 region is CASTLSGGIYNEQFF. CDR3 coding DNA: TGTGCCAGCACCTTATCCGGGGGGATTTACAATGAGCAGTTCTTC.

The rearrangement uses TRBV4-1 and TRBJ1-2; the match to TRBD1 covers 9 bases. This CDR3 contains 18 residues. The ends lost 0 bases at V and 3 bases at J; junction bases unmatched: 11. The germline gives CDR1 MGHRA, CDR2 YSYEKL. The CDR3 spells CASSQEPGQGVDYYGYTF. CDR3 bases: TGCGCCAGCAGCCAAGAGCCGGGACAGGGCGTTGATTACTATGGCTACACCTTC.

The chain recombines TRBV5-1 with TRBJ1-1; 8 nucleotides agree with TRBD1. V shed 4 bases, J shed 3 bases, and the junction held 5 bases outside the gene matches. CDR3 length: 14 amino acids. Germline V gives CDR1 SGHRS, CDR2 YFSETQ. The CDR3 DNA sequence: TGCGCCAGCAGCGACTACAGGGGGGACACTGAAGCTTTCTTT. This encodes CASSDYRGDTEAFF.

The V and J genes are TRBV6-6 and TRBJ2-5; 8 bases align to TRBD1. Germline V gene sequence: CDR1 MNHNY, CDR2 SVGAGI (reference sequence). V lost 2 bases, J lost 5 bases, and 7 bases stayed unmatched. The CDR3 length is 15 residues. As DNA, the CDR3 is TGTGCCAGCAGTTACCCCGGACAGGGCGTGGAGACCCAGTACTTC. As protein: CASSYPGQGVETQYF.

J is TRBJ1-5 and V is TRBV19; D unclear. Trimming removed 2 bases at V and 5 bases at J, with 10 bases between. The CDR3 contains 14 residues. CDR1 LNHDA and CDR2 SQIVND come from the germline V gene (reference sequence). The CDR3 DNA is TGTGCCAGTAGTATATGGGGTTGGGATCAGCCCCAGCATTTT. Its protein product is CASSIWGWDQPQHF.

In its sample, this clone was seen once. In DNA form, the CDR3 reads TGTGCCAGCAGTTCCGGGACTAGCGGGACTAACACAGATACGCAGTATTTT. The encoded protein is CASSSGTSGTNTDTQYF. The gene calls are TRBV2 and TRBJ2-3; 13 bases are shared with TRBD2. CDR1 is SNHLY, CDR2 FYNNEI, per germline. The CDR3 extends over 17 amino acids. Trimming at V came to 5 bases and at J to 2 bases, leaving 7 bases not matched to a gene. Complete variable domain (other parts from reference TRBV2 and TRBJ2-3): EPEVTQTPSHQVTQMGQEVILRCVPISNHLYFYWYRQILGQKVEFLVSFYNNEISEKSEIFDDQFSVERPDGSNFTLKIRSTKLEDSAMYFCASSSGTSGTNTDTQYFGPGTRLTVL.

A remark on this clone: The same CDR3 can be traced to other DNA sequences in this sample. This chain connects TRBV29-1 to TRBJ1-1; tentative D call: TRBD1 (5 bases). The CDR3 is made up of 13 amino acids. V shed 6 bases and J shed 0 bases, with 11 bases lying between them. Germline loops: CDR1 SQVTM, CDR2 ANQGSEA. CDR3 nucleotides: TGCAGCGTCGAGGGGAAAATGAACACTGAAGCTTTCTTT. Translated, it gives CSVEGKMNTEAFF. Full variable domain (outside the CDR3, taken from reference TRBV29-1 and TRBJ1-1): SAVISQKPSRDICQRGTSLTIQCQVDSQVTMMFWYRQQPGQSLTLIATANQGSEATYESGFVIDKFPISRPNLTFSTLTVSNMSPEDSSIYLCSVEGKMNTEAFFGQGTRLTVV.